The sequence of this T cell receptor beta chain was determined in a study of CD4 T cells in relation to SARS-CoV-2 and coronaviruses (dated by TCRdb to 2020 to 2022). Concerning the study at large: In the ViraFEST assay, PBMCs were cultured with antigen for less than 11 days, after which TCR beta CDR3s were sequenced to identify clonal expansions specific to the antigen. An HIV-1 Nef peptide pool or a culture without peptide was used as the negative reference condition. Patient-derived lymphoblastoid cell lines were used to map the HLA restriction of shared crossreactive spike epitopes. The study assessed, at the TCR clonotype level, memory CD4+ T cell crossreactivity between SARS-CoV-2 and common cold coronavirus spike proteins. The Adaptive Biotechnologies TCR-sequencing kit was used to sequence samples from three pre-COVID donors and the naive versus memory experiments, while other data came from Illumina-based sequencing. A different TCR-beta assay, based on Illumina, was used to sequence expansion assays from other donors in the study. On the study overall, not on this receptor specifically: Compared with monoreactive clones, crossreactive clones had significantly weaker SARS-CoV-2-driven expansion, a result consistent with antigenic imprinting. Around two thirds of donors had memory CD4+ clonotypes that crossrecognized SARS-CoV-2 and at least one common cold coronavirus spike. Crossreactivity analysis centred on spike protein, so crossreactivity against other viral proteins was not assessed. Pre-pandemic and post-infection samples were not both contributed by any donor, so tracing of the source of pre-existing responses was limited. Small numbers of patients and of tested TCRs were a limitation of the study.

CD4+ T cells from unexposed donors were collected before the COVID-19 pandemic (2011-2018). After about 9 days of culture, CD4+ T cells were isolated with the EasySep CD4+ T cell isolation kit. As cell numbers permitted, CD4+ T cells from unexposed donors were tested for reactivity to SARS-CoV-2 S and N and to four common cold coronavirus spike pools. Roughly 1.9 million PBMCs per well were cultured in IMDM with approximately 5% human AB serum and around 10 IU/ml IL-2. Half of the culture medium was replaced with fresh IL-2-containing medium on days 3 and 7. In general, every peptide culture condition was set up in three replicate wells. The leukapheresis product used for the unexposed donors was purchased from a commercial source. Ficoll-Paque PLUS gradient centrifugation was used to isolate PBMCs from either whole blood or leukapheresis product. The PBMCs went either fresh into the expansion assay or into cryopreservation at -140 degrees C. The QIAamp Micro DNA Kit was used to extract genomic DNA from the CD4+ T cells.

A remark on this clone: Its antigen is unknown. Qualities for individual bases were not recorded, and no much larger clone is one base off.

Counted from cysteine to phenylalanine, this CDR3 has 15 amino acids. Just the 45-base CDR3 DNA is kept, in frame starting at base 1. Clipping removes 2 bases from V and 11 bases from J, with 14 as the unmatched junction base count. CDR1 and CDR2, per the germline V gene, are SGDLS and YYNGEE. Library preparation was by the immunoSEQ multiplex PCR assay. Processing in the source paper ran as follows. During preprocessing, nonproductive sequences were discarded, as were any CDR3s that did not begin with C, did not end with F or W, or were shorter than 7 amino acids. The MANAFEST web app identified antigen-specific clonotypes based on expansion compared with the reference and other culture wells. A clone counted as positive if significantly expanded in 2 of 3 replicate wells versus the reference culture at FDR below 0.05. A further requirement for positive clones was significant expansion compared with all other tandem wells, along with an odds ratio above 5. After three terminal residues were trimmed from each end, CDR3 homology was quantified as pairwise Levenshtein distance using the stringdist R package. As stored in TCRdb, this immuneACCESS dataset retains in-frame rearrangements with V and J assigned. A fraction of the clones does not appear; measured against another copy, unresolved V genes explain less than half of the discrepancy, and the remainder lacks a known reason. D and trimming were read from the DNA, whereas the V and J calls and clone size are those reported in that table. The sample yields some 22,000 clones; 78% were counted once. The ten largest clones represent more than 11% of the sample.

The sequence was collected from a human donor in good health. Recombination joined TRBV9 with TRBJ2-3; 7 central nucleotides agree with TRBD1. Material for sequencing was CD4+ T cells from PBMCs, cultured in vitro. The CDR3 loop reads CASSVEGTVARGQYF. The base sequence is TGTGCCAGCAGCGTGGAAGGGACAGTAGCCCGGGGGCAGTATTTT.